This T cell receptor (beta chain) appears in the sequencing data of a study of T cells in Graves' hyperthyroidism and ophthalmopathy. V lost 0 bases, J lost 5 bases, and 13 bases lay in between. Germline-derived CDR1 and CDR2 are SNHLY and FYNNEI. The CDR3 is made up of 16 amino acids. This clonotype was recorded many times. Researchers took RNA transcripts and amplified the TCR beta CDR3 regions from them. HTBI primers were the set used in a first-round RT-PCR of the TCR CDR3. Each CDR3 protein is one row after TCRdb ran MiXCR on the multiplex PCR reads. The sample lists about 420,000 distinct CDR3 sequences; less than 20% were seen once.

Sequencing used blood. The sequence was collected from a woman under 30 with Graves' hyperthyroidism. The J gene is TRBJ1-4, the V gene TRBV2; the D is unclear. The CDR3 nucleotides are TGTGCCAGCAGTGAAGCTGGTAGTGGTCCCAATGAAAAACTGTTTTTT. It translates to CASSEAGSGPNEKLFF.